Listed here are 29 T cell receptor beta chains from one sample, sequenced in a study of molecular identifiers for immune sequencing clone quantification (dated by TCRdb to the late 2010s). Library construction relied on PCR. The sequencer listed for this sample is Illumina HiSeq 4000. The raw public reads went through TCRdb reprocessing: fastp at Q25, MiXCR clone calling, in-frame beta chains kept. Entries that share a CDR3 protein sequence are merged under the most common genes and DNA. The sample records approximately 670,000 distinct CDR3 sequences, nearly 20% of which are singletons. The ten largest clones add up to 0.85% of the sample. The sequencing sample was made of naive CD8+ T cells from blood, with Jurkat cell RNA spiked in. Per the publication, the cell subset or site label means: FACS-sorted CD8+CD4-CCR7+CD45RA+ naive T cells. The source of these receptors is a human donor in good health. Some libraries in this study had Jurkat cell RNA spiked in.

This clonotype was seen repeatedly, ten times or more. This rearrangement joins TRBV19 to TRBJ1-6, with D perhaps matching TRBD1 (5 bases). V was trimmed by 7 bases and J by 6 bases, leaving 10 bases between them. Looked up from germline, CDR1 is LNHDA and CDR2 is SQIVND (reference sequence). CDR3 length equals 13 residues. As DNA, the CDR3 is TGTGCCAGTACCGTAGGGGTTAATTCACCCCTCCACTTT. Translated, it gives CASTVGVNSPLHF.

In this sample, this clonotype turned up many times. The chain employs TRBV7-2 and TRBJ1-2; TRBD1 matches at 8 bases. The germline V gene encodes CDR1 SGHTA and CDR2 FQGNSA. The CDR3 totals 15 residues. Trimming removed 5 bases from V and 5 bases from J; junction bases left unmatched: 10. This CDR3 reads CASSPDRGVEYGYTF. In DNA form, the CDR3 reads TGTGCCAGCAGCCCCGACAGGGGAGTGGAGTATGGCTACACCTTC.

Ten or more counts support this clonotype. V and J are TRBV18 and TRBJ2-5, with D maybe TRBD1 (6 bases). Germline V CDR1 and CDR2: KGHSH, LQKENI. There are 14 residues in the CDR3. V was trimmed by 2 bases and J by 5 bases, leaving 12 bases between them. DNA for the CDR3: TGTGCCAGCTCACCAACACAGGGAGACGAGACCCAGTACTTC. It translates to CASSPTQGDETQYF.

This clonotype was seen a few times. The genes are TRBV27 and TRBJ2-3; 8 bases are shared with TRBD2. Trimming at V came to 4 bases and at J to 3 bases, leaving 12 bases not matched to a gene. Germline values: CDR1 MNHEY, CDR2 SMNVEV (reference sequence). The CDR3 is 17 amino acids. This chain's CDR3 is CASSSSRGGGGTDTQYF. CDR3 nucleotide sequence: TGTGCCAGCAGTTCCTCCCGGGGGGGGGGGGGGACAGATACGCAGTATTTT.

Note on this clonotype: One end of the junction varies from germline; a read error may be responsible. The gene calls are TRBV13 and TRBJ2-5; 7 bases are shared with TRBD1. Germline assignment: CDR1 PRHDT and CDR2 FYEKMQ (reference sequence). CDR3 length: 13 residues. As DNA, the CDR3 is TGTGCCAGCAGCTTCGGACAGGTAGAGACCCTGTACTTC. Translated, it gives CASSFGQVETLYF.

This clonotype came up many times. The chain uses TRBV7-6 and TRBJ1-4, with D perhaps TRBD1 (6 bases). Trimming cost V 5 bases and J 7 bases, with 17 bases left between them. Germline loops: CDR1 SGHVS, CDR2 FNYEAQ. This CDR3 contains 15 residues. CDR3 sequence reads: CASSGRLGAGEKLFF. The CDR3, as DNA: TGTGCCAGCAGCGGCAGGTTGGGGGCGGGTGAAAAACTGTTTTTT.

In regard to this clonotype: A read error may account for a junction end that differs from germline. This sequence joins TRBV20-1 and TRBJ1-2, with unresolved D. Germline V gene data show CDR1 as DFQATT and CDR2 as SNEGSKA (reference sequence). CDR3 length: 14 residues. The CDR3 is CSARDPSVLSGYAF. The CDR3 DNA reads as TGCAGTGCTAGAGACCCGTCCGTCCTCTCTGGCTACGCCTTC.

This clonotype was counted ten times or more. V usage is TRBV4-3 and J usage is TRBJ2-7; D is possibly TRBD2 (5 bases). CDR3 length: 15 amino acids. Trimming took 2 bases from V and 5 from J, leaving 16 bases between them. Germline lookup yields CDR1 LGHNA and CDR2 YSLEER. CDR3 amino acids: CASSQNLDPRDEQYF. The CDR3 nucleotides are TGCGCCAGCAGCCAAAACCTCGACCCGCGGGACGAGCAGTACTTC.

V gene TRBV28 combines with J gene TRBJ2-1; 12 positions agree with TRBD2. CDR3 size: 15 residues. With V trimmed by 5 bases and J by 8 bases, 7 bases remained unmatched. Germline values: CDR1 MDHEN, CDR2 SYDVKM. The CDR3 protein is CASSKGLAGSDEQFF. For the CDR3, the DNA is TGTGCCAGCAGTAAAGGACTAGCGGGATCGGATGAGCAGTTCTTC.

The rearrangement uses TRBV10-3 and TRBJ2-3; TRBD2 might be the D (6 bases). Trimming stripped 3 bases from V and 0 bases from J, with 10 bases between. Germline V lookup: CDR1 ENHRY, CDR2 SYGVKD. The CDR3 sequence is 15 residues long. CDR3 DNA sequence: TGTGCCATCAGTGACCGGGACTTCAGCACAGATACGCAGTATTTT. Protein product: CAISDRDFSTDTQYF.

The chain joins TRBV19 to TRBJ2-3, with 8 positions matching TRBD2. Unmatched junction bases numbered 18, after V lost 1 base and J lost 0 bases. Germline assignment: CDR1 LNHDA and CDR2 SQIVND (reference sequence). The CDR3 is 21 amino acids. Here the CDR3 reads CASSIAGGPQDERTSTDTQYF. In DNA, the CDR3 is TGTGCCAGTAGTATAGCGGGGGGGCCGCAAGACGAGCGGACTAGCACAGATACGCAGTATTTT.

This clonotype showed up many times. The rearrangement links TRBV6-6 to TRBJ2-5; the match to TRBD1 covers 8 bases. This CDR3 is 16 amino acids long. V lost 2 bases, J lost 5 bases, and 10 bases stayed unmatched. The V gene's germline CDR1 is MNHNY and CDR2 SVGAGI (reference sequence). The CDR3 DNA follows: TGTGCCAGCAGTTACGGGCCAATGGACAGGGCCGAGACCCAGTACTTC. Residues: CASSYGPMDRAETQYF.

This clonotype was recorded at least ten times. The CDR3 DNA is TGTGCCAGCAGTGGCGGGAGTTGGACCCAGTACTTC. Protein product: CASSGGSWTQYF. This chain links TRBV6-5 with TRBJ2-5, with 7 bases identical to TRBD2. The germline gives CDR1 MNHEY, CDR2 SVGAGI. The CDR3 has 12 amino acids. The ends lost 5 bases at V and 7 bases at J; junction bases unmatched: 4.

The chain combines TRBV4-3 with TRBJ2-1; D ambiguous. Germline-derived CDR1 and CDR2 are LGHNA and YSLEER. The V end was cut by 0 bases, the J end by 4 bases, with 16 bases between. The CDR3 loop spans 17 amino acids. In nucleotides, the CDR3 is TGCGCCAGCAGCCAAGATCGTCCCCCTTCACTTTACAATGAGCAGTTCTTC. It yields the protein CASSQDRPPSLYNEQFF.

This clonotype was seen repeatedly, ten times or more. CDR3 region: CASSRGGRGTEAFF. CDR3 DNA sequence: TGTGCCAGCAGTCGAGGGGGTAGGGGCACTGAAGCTTTCTTT. The chain joins TRBV7-9 to TRBJ1-1; weak D call: TRBD1 (6 bases). The germline gives CDR1 SEHNR, CDR2 FQNEAQ (reference sequence). Between the trimmed V and J ends, which lost 6 bases and 4 bases, there was a span of 15 bases. CDR3 size: 14 residues. The variable domain in full, with the rest retrieved from reference TRBV7-9 and TRBJ1-1, is DTGVSQNPRHKITKRGQNVTFRCDPISEHNRLYWYRQTLGQGPEFLTYFQNEAQLEKSRLLSDRFSAERPKGSFSTLEIQRTEQGDSAMYLCASSRGGRGTEAFFGQGTRLTVV.

The rearrangement joins TRBV19 to TRBJ2-3; no reliable D call. CDR1 is LNHDA, CDR2 SQIVND, per germline (reference sequence). Trimming removed 3 bases from V and 6 bases from J, with 10 bases in between. The CDR3 spans 13 residues. CDR3 in DNA: TGTGCCAGTAGTATGATAGGGATCGATACGCAGTATTTT. Its translation is CASSMIGIDTQYF.

For this clonotype: One end of the junction fails to match germline, which may point to a read error. The chain uses TRBV2 and TRBJ1-5; D gene ambiguous. The CDR3 spans 15 residues. CDR1 SNHLY and CDR2 FYNNEI come from the germline V gene. The CDR3 DNA sequence: TGTGCCAGCAGTGATTCGCGTTGCGGGAATCAGCCCCAACATTTT. It translates to CASSDSRCGNQPQHF.

This clonotype was seen repeatedly, ten times or more. The chain has TRBV6-2 or TRBV6-3 and TRBJ2-3; D is possibly TRBD1 or TRBD2 (6 bases each). Germline CDR1 MNHEY, CDR2 SVGEGT. The CDR3 runs 15 residues. Trimming shortened V by 5 bases and J by 4 bases, and 16 bases separated the two germline ends. CDR3 in amino acids: CASSLGRGQSDTQYF. CDR3 DNA sequence: TGTGCCAGCAGTCTAGGACGGGGGCAATCAGATACGCAGTATTTT.

Comment on this clonotype: One end of the junction fails to match germline, which may point to a read error. This chain connects TRBV6-5 to TRBJ1-2, with 9 positions matching TRBD1. CDR1 is MNHEY and CDR2 is SVGAGI in the germline V gene. The CDR3 contains 16 residues. The CDR3 DNA reads TGTGCCAGCAGTTACTCCGGGACAGGGCCTAACTATGGCTACGCCTTC. This encodes CASSYSGTGPNYGYAF.

This clonotype came up many times. V is TRBV24-1 and J is TRBJ2-1; unclear D gene. V was cut by 0 bases and J by 5 bases, with 4 bases left in between. CDR3 length: 13 amino acids. The germline V gene has CDR1 KGHDR and CDR2 SFDVKD. The CDR3 DNA reads as TGTGCCACCAGTGATTTGCTAGACAATGAGCAGTTCTTC. Translating gives CATSDLLDNEQFF.

This clonotype came up many times. The chain links TRBV5-1 to TRBJ1-1; a weak D match, TRBD1 (5 bases). Germline loops: CDR1 SGHRS, CDR2 YFSETQ. The CDR3 covers 13 residues. The V gene lost 0 bases and the J gene lost 4 bases, with 7 bases spanning the gap. CDR3 nucleotides: TGCGCCAGCAGCTTGGAACAGGCCACTGAAGCTTTCTTT. The encoded protein is CASSLEQATEAFF.

V and J are TRBV24-1 and TRBJ2-5; 8 nucleotides align to TRBD1. The ends lost 8 bases at V and 4 bases at J; junction bases unmatched: 5. The CDR3 covers 13 residues. Germline values: CDR1 KGHDR, CDR2 SFDVKD. The CDR3 nucleotides are TGTGCCACCAACGACAGGGGACGAGAGACCCAGTACTTC. It translates to CATNDRGRETQYF.

The genes are TRBV30 and TRBJ1-4, with D possibly matching TRBD1 (6 bases). This CDR3 comprises 14 residues. CDR1 is GTSNPN, CDR2 SVGIG, per germline (reference sequence). The germline V and J ends were trimmed by 3 bases and 6 bases, with 14 bases remaining between them. The CDR3 region has the DNA TGTGCCTGGAGGGACAGCGCATGGGATGAAAAACTGTTTTTT. This sequence encodes CAWRDSAWDEKLFF. Full variable domain (remainder filled in from reference TRBV30 and TRBJ1-4): SQTIHQWPATLVQPVGSPLSLECTVEGTSNPNLYWYRQAAGRGLQLLFYSVGIGQISSEVPQNLSASRPQDRQFILSSKKLLLSDSGFYLCAWRDSAWDEKLFFGSGTQLSVL.

The chain employs TRBV7-6 and TRBJ2-7; 7 nucleotides match TRBD1. The CDR3 is 16 amino acids. Germline V gene lookup returns CDR1 SGHVS and CDR2 FNYEAQ. V lost 5 bases to trimming and J lost 0 bases; unmatched junction nucleotides: 10. The CDR3 loop reads CASSTSKDRFSYEQYF. DNA of the CDR3: TGTGCCAGCAGCACCTCGAAGGACAGGTTCTCCTACGAGCAGTACTTC.

This clonotype has a handful of counts. This chain links TRBV9 with TRBJ2-7, with 9 positions matching TRBD1. Trimming removed 3 bases from V and 3 bases from J; junction bases left unmatched: 4. CDR1 is SGDLS, CDR2 YYNGEE, per germline. This CDR3 comprises 14 residues. CDR3 loop: CASSGGTGIYEQYF. CDR3 nucleotide sequence: TGTGCCAGCAGCGGCGGGACAGGGATCTACGAGCAGTACTTC. Full variable domain (remainder filled in from reference TRBV9 and TRBJ2-7): DSGVTQTPKHLITATGQRVTLRCSPRSGDLSVYWYQQSLDQGLQFLIQYYNGEERAKGNILERFSAQQFPDLHSELNLSSLELGDSALYFCASSGGTGIYEQYFGPGTRLTVT.

This clonotype came up many times. The V gene is TRBV7-2, the J gene TRBJ2-7, with TRBD2 matching over 8 bases. There are 14 residues in the CDR3. V was clipped by 8 bases and J by 5 bases; unmatched bases: 11. Germline CDR1 SGHTA, CDR2 FQGNSA. The CDR3 protein is CASQQAGESHEQYF. CDR3 coding DNA: TGTGCCAGCCAACAAGCGGGAGAGTCGCACGAGCAGTACTTC.

This clonotype was picked up a small number of times. The V gene is TRBV12-3 or TRBV12-4, the J gene TRBJ2-2, with 12 positions matching TRBD1. The ends lost 7 bases at V and 6 bases at J; junction bases unmatched: 9. There are 16 residues in the CDR3. CDR3 in amino acids: CASIMGQGAWAGELFF. The CDR3, as DNA: TGTGCCAGCATCATGGGACAGGGGGCTTGGGCCGGGGAGCTGTTTTTT.

This clonotype was seen many times. The J gene is TRBJ1-1, the V gene TRBV5-1; TRBD1 is a possible D gene (6 bases). Germline V gene sequence: CDR1 SGHRS, CDR2 YFSETQ. The CDR3 loop spans 14 amino acids. Trimming removed 0 bases from V and 4 bases from J, with 10 bases in between. The CDR3 spells CASSLEGVATEAFF. Here the CDR3 DNA reads TGCGCCAGCAGCTTGGAGGGGGTGGCCACTGAAGCTTTCTTT.

A note on this clonotype: A much more abundant neighbour one base away suggests this may be a read error. The CDR3 does not close with the conserved phenylalanine or tryptophan, likely indicating a read error. The V call is TRBV28, the J call TRBJ2-7, with D perhaps TRBD2 (5 bases). V was clipped by 4 bases and J by 7 bases, with 11 bases between them. The CDR3 runs to 12 residues. Germline CDR1 is MDHEN and CDR2 is SYDVKM. The CDR3 is CASSSPGDEQYL. The CDR3 nucleotides read TGTGCCAGCAGTTCCCCCGGGGATGAGCAGTACCTC.